The clone carrying this T cell receptor (beta chain) was detected only a few times. The antigen remains undetermined. Each CDR3 protein gets one entry after TCRdb re-called the reads with MiXCR. The sample contains some 940,000 distinct CDR3 sequences, approximately 31% of which appear only once. These data are taken from a study of T cell repertoires in cytomegalovirus infection. The wider study: Alongside well-studied HLA-B-restricted CMV epitopes, recently identified HLA-C-restricted CMV epitopes were also used. From public TCR beta signatures came an indication of both CMV infection and matching HLA type.

Study findings and constraints: Identification of carriers of CMV plus the relevant HLA was performed using cumulative public TCR beta family frequency. CMV-specific TCR beta clonotypes restricted by HLA-C were the ones dominating the ex vivo response.

The TCR originated in a human donor in good health (CMV status not recorded). Some clones in this sample may be carry-over from other donors' samples. Sample: cultured CD8+ T cells from PBMCs, taken from culture after CMV antigen stimulation.

The CDR3 region has the DNA TGTGCCAGCAGCCTCCGGACAGCCTCCTACGAGCAGTACTTC. Protein product: CASSLRTASYEQYF. The chain employs TRBV5-6 and TRBJ2-7, with D maybe TRBD1 (6 bases). The CDR3 spans 14 residues. The germline CDR1 and CDR2 sequences are SGHDT and YYEEEE. V gave up 4 bases and J gave up 0 bases, with 11 bases separating them.